The sequence of this TCR beta chain was determined in a study of blood T cell repertoires in COVID-19. Sequencing used immunoSEQ multiplex PCR; TCRdb keeps in-frame clones, though not all of them. The table shows 100,000 to 150,000 clones, with about nine tenths occurring only once. The CDR3 totals 12 residues. The germline V and J ends were trimmed by 4 bases and 4 bases, with 7 bases remaining between them. Germline assignment: CDR1 SEHNR and CDR2 FQNEAQ (reference sequence). The sequenced sample was peripheral blood. The V and J genes are TRBV7-9 and TRBJ1-2; D gene unclear. The TCR comes from a man aged 45 to 65 with active COVID-19. Here the CDR3 DNA reads TGTGCCAGCAGCTCCAACGGCTATGGCTACACCTTC. It encodes CASSSNGYGYTF.